What follows are 27 T cell receptor beta chains derived from one specimen sequenced in a study of beta chain features in type 1 diabetes. Study-level points and caveats: Researchers report that Type 1 diabetes patients had moderately but significantly shorter TCRB CDR3s across all four CD4+ subsets.

No antigen is known for these receptors. All of the isolated RNA was reverse transcribed, so expressed TCRB transcripts were sequenced. Here immunoSEQ multiplex PCR was the method, and the copy in TCRdb shows in-frame clones only, minus some. Of roughly 400,000 clones listed, 8% to 10% are singletons. The sample consisted of central memory CD4+ T cells from blood. The receptor source for this set is a man younger than 40 with type 1 diabetes.

This clone occurred a few times. The chain uses TRBV13 and TRBJ2-5; 10 positions match TRBD1. The CDR3 is 16 amino acids. CDR1 PRHDT and CDR2 FYEKMQ come from the germline V gene (reference sequence). J gave up 5 bases and V 5 bases, and 11 bases lay outside the gene matches. CDR3 sequence reads: CASSRQGAGDRETQYF. The CDR3 region has the DNA TGTGCCAGCAGCAGACAGGGGGCGGGAGACAGGGAGACCCAGTACTTC. The full variable domain, with the rest looked up from reference TRBV13 and TRBJ2-5, is AAGVIQSPRHLIKEKRETATLKCYPIPRHDTVYWYQQGPGQDPQFLISFYEKMQSDKGSIPDRFSAQQFSDYHSELNMSSLELGDSALYFCASSRQGAGDRETQYFGPGTRLLVL.

This sequence joins TRBV11-3 and TRBJ2-5, with TRBD2 matching over 10 bases. CDR3 size: 13 residues. In germline, CDR1 is SGHNT, CDR2 YENEEA. V was clipped by 6 bases and J by 3 bases; unmatched bases: 1. The CDR3 nucleotides are TGTGCCAGCAGAGGACTAGCGGAAGAGACCCAGTACTTC. Translation: CASRGLAEETQYF.

This clone was counted only a few times. The chain couples TRBV5-8 to TRBJ2-1; 13 nucleotides align to TRBD2. Germline V gives CDR1 SGHTS, CDR2 YDEGEE. The CDR3 consists of 16 residues. V was pared by 3 bases and J by 4 bases, with 4 bases of the junction left unmatched. The CDR3 DNA sequence: TGTGCCAGCAGCTCGGGACTAGCGGGACTTTACAATGAGCAGTTCTTC. Protein sequence: CASSSGLAGLYNEQFF.

In its sample, this clone was seen a few times. The chain links TRBV5-1 to TRBJ2-1; D possibly matches TRBD1 or TRBD2 (5 bases each). The V gene lost 2 bases and the J gene lost 7 bases, with 19 bases spanning the gap. Germline CDR1 and CDR2: SGHRS and YFSETQ. The CDR3 has 16 amino acids. The CDR3 spells CASSLMVTGLGNEQFF. The CDR3 DNA follows: TGCGCCAGCAGCTTAATGGTGACGGGGCTCGGGAATGAGCAGTTCTTC.

Comment on this clone: Other nucleotide sequences from this sample produce the same CDR3. The chain combines TRBV5-1 with TRBJ1-1; no reliable D call. Looked up from germline, CDR1 is SGHRS and CDR2 is YFSETQ. CDR3 length equals 14 residues. Between the trimmed V and J ends, which lost 0 bases and 1 base, there was a span of 7 bases. CDR3 residues: CASSLAGENTEAFF. CDR3 coding DNA: TGCGCCAGCAGCTTGGCCGGCGAGAACACTGAAGCTTTCTTT.

The V and J genes are TRBV11-2 and TRBJ2-3; D remains ambiguous. This CDR3 has 14 residues. Germline V gene sequence: CDR1 SGHAT, CDR2 FQNNGV. V shed 0 bases and J shed 7 bases, with 11 bases lying between them. CDR3 nucleotide sequence: TGTGCCAGCAGCTTAGAAGGTTCCGGGTATACGCAGTATTTT. Translating it yields CASSLEGSGYTQYF.

The chain employs TRBV7-9 and TRBJ2-5; 10 nucleotides match TRBD2. This CDR3 region has 15 residues. Germline V lookup: CDR1 SEHNR, CDR2 FQNEAQ (reference sequence). Trimming took 4 bases from V and 0 from J; bases not matched to a gene: 2. The CDR3 spells CASSSTSGYQETQYF. In DNA form, the CDR3 reads TGTGCCAGCAGCTCGACTAGCGGGTACCAAGAGACCCAGTACTTC.

This clone was counted between two and nine times. At one end, the junction sequence differs from germline, possibly due to a read error. The chain links TRBV28 to TRBJ1-2; a possible D gene is TRBD1 (5 bases). This CDR3 is 12 amino acids long. The V gene's germline CDR1 is MDHEN and CDR2 SYDVKM. The CDR3 loop is CASSSGRGPTAF. CDR3 DNA sequence: TGTGCCAGCAGCTCAGGAAGGGGACCTACGGCCTTC.

At least ten counts were recorded for this clone. The chain combines TRBV4-3 with TRBJ2-6, with 10 nucleotides matching TRBD2. After removal of 0 bases from V and 2 bases from J, the junction contained 10 bases not matched to a gene. The CDR3 consists of 20 residues. Germline V gene sequence: CDR1 LGHNA, CDR2 YSLEER. The CDR3 protein is CASSQETWGAGGTGANVLTF. CDR3 bases: TGCGCCAGCAGCCAAGAAACTTGGGGAGCGGGAGGGACTGGGGCCAACGTCCTGACTTTC.

V usage is TRBV28 and J usage is TRBJ1-1, with D hard to call. The V and J ends lost 2 bases and 5 bases respectively, with 12 bases between them. Germline V CDR1 and CDR2: MDHEN, SYDVKM. The CDR3 has 14 residues. The CDR3 sequence is CASSLGRAETEAFF. CDR3 bases: TGTGCCAGCAGTTTAGGACGGGCTGAGACTGAAGCTTTCTTT. The full variable domain, in which reference TRBV28 and TRBJ1-1 provide the parts outside the CDR3, is DVKVTQSSRYLVKRTGEKVFLECVQDMDHENMFWYRQDPGLGLRLIYFSYDVKMKEKGDIPEGYSVSREKKERFSLILESASTNQTSMYLCASSLGRAETEAFFGQGTRLTVV.

DNA for the CDR3: TGTGCCAGCAGCTTCACCGGGACAGGGGGGCAAGAGACCCAGTACTTC. Encoded protein: CASSFTGTGGQETQYF. The gene calls are TRBV7-3 and TRBJ2-5; 11 bases map to TRBD1. J was trimmed by 2 bases and V by 3 bases; bases with no gene match: 5. Per the germline V gene, CDR1 is SGHTA and CDR2 is FQGTGA. This CDR3 is 16 amino acids long.

V and J are TRBV27 and TRBJ2-1; TRBD1 is a possible D gene (6 bases). Trimming cost V 4 bases and J 4 bases, with 11 bases left between them. The CDR3 loop spans 14 amino acids. CDR1 and CDR2 from the germline V gene are MNHEY and SMNVEV (reference sequence). CDR3 residues: CASSSYREYNEQFF. The CDR3 DNA reads TGTGCCAGCAGTTCATACAGGGAATACAATGAGCAGTTCTTC.

This clone was counted only a few times. The chain joins TRBV5-4 to TRBJ2-1; TRBD2 is a possible D gene (6 bases). The ends were cut back, 1 base at V and 0 bases at J, with 17 bases in the middle. The germline V gene encodes CDR1 SGHNT and CDR2 YYREEE (reference sequence). This CDR3 region has 18 residues. The chain's CDR3 is CASSLRALSGSSYNEQFF. As DNA, the CDR3 is TGTGCCAGCAGCTTGAGGGCTCTTAGCGGTAGCTCCTACAATGAGCAGTTCTTC.

This clone was seen repeatedly, ten times or more. This chain joins TRBV16 and TRBJ1-1; 9 bases are shared with TRBD1. CDR1 and CDR2 from the germline V gene are KGHSY and FQNENV. The CDR3 covers 15 residues. V trimming: 3 bases; J trimming: 7 bases; junction bases outside the gene matches: 9. In DNA form, the CDR3 reads TGTGCCAGCAGCCACTCAAGGACAGGGGATGGTGAAGCTTTCTTT. It is translated as CASSHSRTGDGEAFF. The variable domain in full, with the rest retrieved from reference TRBV16 and TRBJ1-1, is GEEVAQTPKHLVRGEGQKAKLYCAPIKGHSYVFWYQQVLKNEFKFLISFQNENVFDETGMPKERFSAKCLPNSPCSLEIQATKLEDSAVYFCASSHSRTGDGEAFFGQGTRLTVV.

V usage is TRBV5-4 and J usage is TRBJ2-2; D possibly corresponds to TRBD1 (6 bases). Looked up from germline, CDR1 is SGHNT and CDR2 is YYREEE (reference sequence). This CDR3 region has 15 residues. Trimming stripped 2 bases from V and 0 bases from J, with 8 bases between. CDR3 region: CASSLGQTNTGELFF. Written as DNA, the CDR3 is TGTGCCAGCAGCTTAGGACAGACGAACACCGGGGAGCTGTTTTTT.

CDR3 sequence (DNA): TGTGCCAGCAGTCCTGGCAGGGGCGGCACTGAAGCTTTCTTT. It is translated as CASSPGRGGTEAFF. The chain employs TRBV7-2 and TRBJ1-1, with a possible D match to TRBD1 (6 bases). V was shortened by 6 bases and J by 4 bases, with 15 bases between the two germline ends. CDR1 and CDR2 (germline): SGHTA, FQGNSA. The CDR3 has 14 residues.

This chain links TRBV11-2 with TRBJ2-6; weak D call: TRBD2 (6 bases). Germline values: CDR1 SGHAT, CDR2 FQNNGV. V gave up 6 bases and J gave up 0 bases, with 9 bases separating them. The CDR3 has 15 amino acids. Here the CDR3 DNA reads TGTGCCAGCAGTCCCGGGGGCTCTGGGGCCAACGTCCTGACTTTC. It translates to CASSPGGSGANVLTF.

The chain couples TRBV29-1 to TRBJ2-5, with D unresolved. Trimming removed 8 bases from V and 5 bases from J, with 18 bases in between. The CDR3 runs to 13 residues. Germline V lookup: CDR1 SQVTM, CDR2 ANQGSEA. CDR3 sequence: CSHRSGSSETQYF. The CDR3 DNA is TGCAGCCACCGTTCAGGCTCGTCGGAGACCCAGTACTTC.

The V and J genes are TRBV25-1 and TRBJ2-7; 8 positions agree with TRBD1. The CDR3 covers 14 residues. From germline, CDR1 is MGHDK and CDR2 SYGVNS. V gave up 4 bases and J gave up 3 bases; unmatched junction bases: 5. CDR3 residues: CASSVGQGDYEQYF. The CDR3 coding sequence is TGTGCCAGCAGTGTAGGACAGGGAGACTACGAGCAGTACTTC.

This clone has a count of ten or more. Additional DNA sequences in this sample encode the identical CDR3. In nucleotides, the CDR3 is TGTGCCAGCAGCCAAACAGGCTATGGCTACACCTTC. Translation: CASSQTGYGYTF. The J gene is TRBJ1-2, the V gene TRBV14; perhaps TRBD1 as D (5 bases). This CDR3 contains 12 residues. Germline V CDR1 and CDR2: SGHDN, FVKESK. V lost 2 bases and J lost 4, with 5 bases in between.

This clone was observed many times. The V call is TRBV7-2, the J call TRBJ2-2; D is ambiguous. Germline CDR1 SGHTA, CDR2 FQGNSA. This CDR3 spans 18 amino acids. V lost 8 bases and J 5 bases, leaving 27 bases between the germline ends. The CDR3 DNA follows: TGTGCCAGCTCCACCCAACACGATCCCCGTGCTGGGACCGGGGAGCTGTTTTTT. Protein sequence: CASSTQHDPRAGTGELFF.

This clone was observed a handful of times. The J gene is TRBJ2-3, the V gene TRBV4-2; the D gene could be TRBD1 or TRBD2 (5 bases each). Germline V lookup: CDR1 LGHNA, CDR2 YNFKEQ. The CDR3 runs to 15 residues. The V end was cut by 0 bases, the J end by 1 base, with 8 bases between. The CDR3 nucleotides read TGTGCCAGCAGCCAAGAAGAGGGACGCACAGATACGCAGTATTTT. This translates into CASSQEEGRTDTQYF.

This clone has more than one count but fewer than ten. The V call is TRBV2, the J call TRBJ1-1, with D perhaps matching TRBD1 (5 bases). The CDR3 sequence is 16 residues long. Trimming left V 6 bases short and J 7 bases short, with 24 bases between. The germline CDR1 and CDR2 sequences are SNHLY and FYNNEI. The CDR3 reads CASRRVLEGPKYEAFF. In DNA form, the CDR3 reads TGTGCCAGCAGGAGAGTTTTGGAGGGGCCGAAGTATGAAGCTTTCTTT.

This clone was detected ten times or more. This CDR3 is also generated by other DNA sequences in the sample. The chain carries TRBV2 and TRBJ1-1; 11 bases line up with TRBD1. V was clipped by 5 bases and J by 5 bases; unmatched bases: 4. CDR1 SNHLY and CDR2 FYNNEI come from the germline V gene. The CDR3 sequence is 14 residues long. In nucleotides, the CDR3 is TGTGCCAGCAGTCCGGACAGGGGGCGGACTGAAGCTTTCTTT. Its protein is CASSPDRGRTEAFF.

The rearrangement links TRBV27 to TRBJ2-3; no reliable D call. Per germline, CDR1 MNHEY and CDR2 SMNVEV (reference sequence). Trimming pared 3 bases from V and 1 base from J, leaving 11 bases between. There are 15 residues in the CDR3. In nucleotides, the CDR3 is TGTGCCAGCAGTTTGACTCGCGGCGGCACAGATACGCAGTATTTT. Its translation: CASSLTRGGTDTQYF.

The chain links TRBV28 to TRBJ1-2, with no clear D. V dropped 9 bases and J dropped 0 bases, with 11 bases sitting between them. CDR1 MDHEN and CDR2 SYDVKM come from the germline V gene. The CDR3 contains 13 residues. The CDR3 loop reads CASLTQANYGYTF. CDR3 nucleotides: TGTGCCAGTCTAACCCAAGCTAACTATGGCTACACCTTC.

This sequence joins TRBV6-1 and TRBJ1-1; weak D call: TRBD1 (5 bases). Trimming left V 6 bases short and J 5 bases short, with 19 bases between. Germline CDR1 reads MNHNS; CDR2 reads SASEGT. This CDR3 is 15 amino acids long. The CDR3 sequence: CASSSPGGTETEAFF. The CDR3 bases are TGTGCCAGCAGCTCTCCCGGGGGGACCGAAACTGAAGCTTTCTTT.